This passage covers 15 T cell receptor beta chains from one sample sequenced in a study of blood T cell repertoires in COVID-19. Data came from immunoSEQ multiplex PCR; TCRdb stores just in-frame clones and leaves some out. The table includes about 160,000 clones, roughly 87% detected once. The sample consisted of PBMCs or T cells enriched from blood (not recorded which). The receptors come from a woman between 50 and 59 years old who had recovered from COVID-19.

The J gene is TRBJ2-3, the V gene TRBV3-1 (or the pseudogene TRBV3-2), with TRBD2 matching 10 bases. V lost 4 bases, J lost 6 bases, and 7 bases stayed unmatched. The CDR3 extends over 15 amino acids. The germline V gene has CDR1 LGHDT and CDR2 YNNKEL (reference sequence). CDR3 in DNA: TGTGCCAGCAGCCCTCGACTAGCGGGCCTGGATACGCAGTATTTT. Residues: CASSPRLAGLDTQYF.

The chain combines TRBV5-1 with TRBJ2-2; the match to TRBD1 covers 7 bases. V lost 2 bases to trimming and J lost 0 bases; unmatched junction nucleotides: 1. The CDR3 totals 15 residues. Germline CDR1 reads SGHRS; CDR2 reads YFSETQ. The DNA for the CDR3 is TGCGCCAGCAGCTTACAGGGGACGAACACCGGGGAGCTGTTTTTT. It yields the protein CASSLQGTNTGELFF.

This chain connects TRBV10-2 to TRBJ2-5, with 14 bases aligning to TRBD2. The CDR3 runs 16 residues. J gave up 4 bases and V 2 bases, and 3 bases lay outside the gene matches. Per germline, CDR1 WSHSY and CDR2 SAAADI. The DNA for the CDR3 is TGCGCCAGCAGTGAGCCCGGGACTAGCGGGGGAGAGACCCAGTACTTC. This sequence encodes CASSEPGTSGGETQYF.

The rearrangement uses TRBV24-1 and TRBJ2-4, with 11 nucleotides matching TRBD2. The CDR3 is 16 residues long. From germline, CDR1 is KGHDR and CDR2 SFDVKD. Trimming cost V 2 bases and J 6 bases; bases outside gene matches: 5. CDR3 amino acids: CATSDSSTSGINIQYF. The CDR3 DNA reads as TGTGCCACCAGTGATTCCTCGACTAGCGGGATAAACATTCAGTACTTC.

CDR3 sequence (DNA): TGTGCCAGCAGTTTAAGCAGGGGGCTCCACGAGCAGTACTTC. As protein: CASSLSRGLHEQYF. The chain joins TRBV28 to TRBJ2-7; 8 nucleotides line up with TRBD1. After removal of 2 bases from V and 5 bases from J, the junction contained 5 bases not matched to a gene. Germline V gene sequence: CDR1 MDHEN, CDR2 SYDVKM. This CDR3 comprises 14 residues.

The V call is TRBV5-1, the J call TRBJ1-5; 7 bases map to TRBD1. CDR3 length: 15 amino acids. The trim removed 0 bases at V and 4 bases at J, leaving 4 bases unmatched. CDR1 is SGHRS, CDR2 YFSETQ, per germline. The DNA of the CDR3 is TGCGCCAGCAGCTTGGGGACAGGCGTTAATCAGCCCCAGCATTTT. Its translation is CASSLGTGVNQPQHF.

The chain joins TRBV5-4 to TRBJ2-3, with TRBD2 matching 8 bases. Trimming at V came to 5 bases and at J to 1 base, leaving 6 bases not matched to a gene. Germline lookup yields CDR1 SGHNT and CDR2 YYREEE (reference sequence). CDR3 length equals 15 residues. The chain's CDR3 is CASRASAGGTDTQYF. DNA of the CDR3: TGTGCCAGCAGGGCCTCAGCGGGGGGCACAGATACGCAGTATTTT.

The chain recombines TRBV29-1 with TRBJ1-2; D gene uncertain. This CDR3 has 12 residues. The germline gives CDR1 SQVTM, CDR2 ANQGSEA. V was pared by 6 bases and J by 4 bases, with 12 bases between. DNA for the CDR3: TGCAGCGTCCCCGGGGTCTCCTATGGCTACACCTTC. This translates into CSVPGVSYGYTF.

J is TRBJ1-2 and V is TRBV6-6, with a possible D match to TRBD1 (5 bases). Germline V gene sequence: CDR1 MNHNY, CDR2 SVGAGI (reference sequence). The CDR3 spans 13 residues. The V end lost 3 bases, the J end lost 3 bases, and 8 bases lay between the germline ends. The CDR3 spells CASSYGTYYGYTF. CDR3 sequence (DNA): TGTGCCAGCAGTTATGGGACTTACTATGGCTACACCTTC.

The CDR3 sequence is CATSDLLLLAGHSTDTQYF. The CDR3 nucleotides are TGTGCCACCAGTGATTTGCTTTTACTAGCGGGACATAGCACAGATACGCAGTATTTT. This rearrangement joins TRBV24-1 to TRBJ2-3, with 10 bases that match TRBD2. There are 19 residues in the CDR3. The V segment lost 0 bases and the J segment 0 bases; nucleotides outside the gene matches: 8. Germline values: CDR1 KGHDR, CDR2 SFDVKD.

The CDR3 nucleotides are TGTGCCAGCAGCTTCGGATTCGGGAACAATGAGCAGTTCTTC. Translation gives CASSFGFGNNEQFF. This chain links TRBV11-2 with TRBJ2-1, with D possibly TRBD2 on 5 matching bases. V was pared by 3 bases and J by 5 bases, with 11 bases between. CDR1 is SGHAT and CDR2 is FQNNGV in the germline V gene. This CDR3 has 14 amino acids.

The CDR3 DNA sequence: TGCGCCAGCAGCTTGGCTAGCGGGAGGGCCGGGGGCACAGATACGCAGTATTTT. Residues: CASSLASGRAGGTDTQYF. The V and J genes are TRBV5-1 and TRBJ2-3; 12 bases align to TRBD2. V lost 0 bases and J lost 1; bases outside the gene matches: 6. This CDR3 contains 18 residues. Germline V CDR1 and CDR2: SGHRS, YFSETQ.

The J gene is TRBJ2-1, the V gene TRBV5-4; TRBD2 aligns across 11 bases. V shed 4 bases, J shed 7 bases, and the junction held 4 bases outside the gene matches. CDR1 is SGHNT, CDR2 YYREEE, per germline (reference sequence). The CDR3 loop spans 14 amino acids. The CDR3 spells CASSLGLAVNEQFF. CDR3 nucleotide sequence: TGTGCCAGCAGCCTGGGACTAGCGGTTAATGAGCAGTTCTTC.

The chain has TRBV29-1 and TRBJ2-3, with D possibly being TRBD1 (6 bases). This CDR3 has 15 amino acids. Germline assignment: CDR1 SQVTM and CDR2 ANQGSEA. V gave up 1 base and J gave up 0 bases, with 11 bases separating them. The DNA for the CDR3 is TGCAGCGTTGAAGGGACAGAAATTAGCACAGATACGCAGTATTTT. Translated, it gives CSVEGTEISTDTQYF.

V and J are TRBV18 and TRBJ1-5, with 8 bases that match TRBD1. The germline V gene has CDR1 KGHSH and CDR2 LQKENI. The CDR3 length is 15 residues. The trim removed 5 bases at V and 5 bases at J, leaving 8 bases unmatched. The CDR3 DNA is TGTGCCAGCTCAGAGGGACAGGTGAGAGATCAGCCCCAGCATTTT. Encoded protein: CASSEGQVRDQPQHF.